The sequence of this TCR beta chain was determined in a study of T cells in Graves' hyperthyroidism and ophthalmopathy (dated by TCRdb to about 2019). Notes on the research overall: To identify TCR V-J signatures that set the groups apart, the researchers used a discovery cohort of roughly 100 patients, made up of roughly 40 with Graves' ophthalmopathy and some 60 with stable Graves' hyperthyroidism. Prospective prediction of ophthalmopathy was tested in an independent validation cohort of fewer than 20 hyperthyroidism patients and some 17 patients who later progressed to ophthalmopathy. The 100 discovery patients were randomly split 7:3 into training and test sets. In roughly six Graves' hyperthyroidism patients, the study also compared T-cell repertoires from thyroid tissue with T-cell repertoires from blood. Once sampling was done, hyperthyroidism patients were given methimazole at a starting dose of 30 mg daily, whereas ophthalmopathy patients were given high-dose intravenous methylprednisolone. The paper reports TCR Vbeta CDR3 sequencing of fewer than 150 peripheral blood samples: 40 to 45 ophthalmopathy, over 70 hyperthyroidism and 17 progressor patients. The paper as a whole reports these results and caveats: No statistical method was used to fix the sample size in advance, and group allocation was not hidden from the investigators. Most expanded thyroid clonotypes (frequency above 0.001) were also found in blood, which suggests that blood repertoires may mirror thyroid immune responses. A 13 V-J signature model separated ophthalmopathy from stable hyperthyroidism, with roughly 88% sensitivity and 81.08% specificity in cross-validation and 80%/75% in testing. In validation, the model predicted progression to ophthalmopathy a median of roughly 6.1 months before onset, with roughly 71% sensitivity and 72.22% specificity.

Amplification of TCR beta CDR3 regions was carried out from RNA transcripts. The first round of RT-PCR for the TCR CDR3 was performed with the HTBI primer set and the Qiagen OneStep RT-PCR kit. Libraries were constructed in a second round of multiplex PCR, after which size selection and purification were performed. Libraries were sequenced paired-end with 100 bp reads on an Illumina HiSeq2000. From the authors' description of their analysis: Raw data were processed with SOAPnuke, discarding reads with adapters, uncalled bases, mean Phred below 15, or no exact constant-primer or identifier match. High-quality paired reads were merged with COPE v1.2.5, and unique nucleotide sequences were defined as clonotypes. MiTCR v1.1 was used to align clonotypes to the IMGT TRBV, TRBD and TRBJ reference segments. Only V-J combinations with frequency above 0.0001, covering about 99% of repertoires, were analysed. The TCS score was defined as F50 (clonal expansion) divided by E x V (chaos), with BLOSUM62-based TCRdist calculated between CDR3 peptides within each V-J. Welch's t-statistics and random forest reduced around 520 V-J features to roughly 13, which were used in a naive Bayes classifier (R e1071). Thyroid-blood repertoire similarity was quantified with the Morisita-Horn index. The raw public reads went through TCRdb reprocessing: fastp at Q25, MiXCR clone calling, in-frame beta chains kept. Merged by CDR3 protein, the rows form single entries marked with the most common genes and DNA. TCRdb, rather than the study authors, made the V and J calls. This sample is represented by 500,000 to 600,000 distinct CDR3 sequences; about 45% of them were singletons. Around 7.7% of the sample rests with the top ten.

A patient counted as having stable Graves' hyperthyroidism if no progression to ophthalmopathy occurred over 18 months of follow-up. The hyperthyroidism patients were between 18 and 65 years old and newly diagnosed, with a disease duration of less than 2 months. The study excluded patients with uncontrolled infections, other autoimmune diseases, pregnancy or lactation. Diagnoses were established on the basis of clinical symptoms, serum thyroxine and TRAb, thyroid ultrasound, and orbital computed tomography. Trizol reagent was used to extract total RNA, and RNA quality was then checked on an Agilent 2100 Bioanalyzer. Spanning cysteine to phenylalanine, the CDR3 consists of 15 amino acids. Kept here is only the CDR3 DNA, which spans 45 bases and is read in frame from base 1. At the junction V is shortened by 4 bases and J by 5 bases; bases outside the gene matches: 6. CDR1 and CDR2 are drawn from the germline V gene: KGHDR, SFDVKD.

A few counts support this clonotype. This clone's antigen is unknown. Per-base quality was not reported, and no clone a single base away is much larger than it. The chain was built from TRBV24-1 and TRBJ2-3; TRBD1 aligns with 9 central bases. The TCR sequence derives from a young woman with Graves' hyperthyroidism. Sample: peripheral blood or thyroid tissue (not recorded which). The DNA is as follows: TGTGCCACCAGTGACTACGGGACAGGGAAAGATACGCAGTATTTT. It is translated as CATSDYGTGKDTQYF.